Listed here are 20 T cell receptor beta chains from one sample, sequenced in a study of cytomegalovirus exposure and HLA in healthy donors. It was with 60 Vbeta and 13 Jbeta primers that the PCR ran. Sequenced by immunoSEQ multiplex PCR; TCRdb stores in-frame clones only, minus some. The sample shows some 150,000 clones, approximately 84% of them seen only once. Sequences were obtained from PBMCs. Every receptor here comes from a woman aged 40 to 49 in good health and CMV-seronegative.

The chain uses TRBV6-5 and TRBJ2-1, with 7 bases lining up with TRBD1. In germline, CDR1 is MNHEY, CDR2 SVGAGI. V trimming: 0 bases; J trimming: 5 bases; junction bases outside the gene matches: 7. The CDR3 spans 16 residues. The CDR3 here is CASSYSIQGIHNEQFF. Written as DNA, the CDR3 is TGTGCCAGCAGTTACTCCATACAGGGGATACACAATGAGCAGTTCTTC.

The rearrangement uses TRBV28 and TRBJ2-1, with D perhaps matching TRBD1 (7 bases). Germline values: CDR1 MDHEN, CDR2 SYDVKM. The CDR3 covers 14 residues. V dropped 7 bases and J dropped 0 bases, with 10 bases sitting between them. Written as DNA, the CDR3 is TGTGCCAGCACCCAGGGGGGCTCCTACAATGAGCAGTTCTTC. Translation: CASTQGGSYNEQFF. Together with reference TRBV28 and TRBJ2-1, the CDR3 gives the full variable domain: DVKVTQSSRYLVKRTGEKVFLECVQDMDHENMFWYRQDPGLGLRLIYFSYDVKMKEKGDIPEGYSVSREKKERFSLILESASTNQTSMYLCASTQGGSYNEQFFGPGTRLTVL.

The J gene is TRBJ2-7, the V gene TRBV28; 9 positions agree with TRBD2. Trimming at V came to 3 bases and at J to 2 bases, leaving 26 bases not matched to a gene. The CDR3 covers 22 residues. The germline V gene encodes CDR1 MDHEN and CDR2 SYDVKM. CDR3 loop: CASSFAAGVGREGDLITYEQYF. The CDR3 bases are TGTGCCAGCAGTTTCGCGGCAGGGGTGGGGCGGGAGGGAGACCTGATTACCTACGAGCAGTACTTC.

In DNA, the CDR3 is TGTGCCAGCAGCTCGGGACTAGCGGGCCTCACAGATACGCAGTATTTT. It is translated as CASSSGLAGLTDTQYF. This chain links TRBV7-3 with TRBJ2-3; 12 bases map to TRBD2. The V segment lost 4 bases and the J segment 2 bases; nucleotides outside the gene matches: 4. Per the germline V gene, CDR1 is SGHTA and CDR2 is FQGTGA. The CDR3 totals 16 residues. Full variable domain (outside the CDR3, taken from reference TRBV7-3 and TRBJ2-3): GAGVSQTPSNKVTEKGKYVELRCDPISGHTALYWYRQSLGQGPEFLIYFQGTGAADDSGLPNDRFFAVRPEGSVSTLKIQRTERGDSAVYLCASSSGLAGLTDTQYFGPGTRLTVL.

The V call is TRBV7-3, the J call TRBJ2-1; no reliable D call. This CDR3 has 16 amino acids. CDR1 SGHTA and CDR2 FQGTGA come from the germline V gene. Trimming took off 0 bases at V and 5 bases at J, with 14 bases between the two ends. The CDR3 protein is CASSLTPAGGDNEQFF. The CDR3 nucleotides are TGTGCCAGCAGCTTAACCCCCGCTGGCGGTGACAATGAGCAGTTCTTC.

The table lists this clone with a count of one. The chain combines TRBV6-5 with TRBJ2-5; 8 bases fit TRBD2. Per germline, CDR1 MNHEY and CDR2 SVGAGI. Trimming removed 4 bases from V and 9 bases from J; junction bases left unmatched: 10. This CDR3 spans 14 amino acids. CDR3 protein: CASSFPSGSGAQYF. The CDR3 region has the DNA TGTGCCAGCAGTTTCCCTAGCGGGTCCGGGGCCCAGTACTTC.

The J gene is TRBJ1-3, the V gene TRBV5-6; D not certain. The CDR3 loop spans 14 amino acids. Trimming cost V 2 bases and J 8 bases, with 14 bases left between them. Germline V gene data show CDR1 as SGHDT and CDR2 as YYEEEE. The CDR3 here is CASSFFYTVDTIYF. The CDR3 DNA reads as TGTGCCAGCAGCTTTTTTTACACAGTGGACACCATATATTTT.

This clone was seen only once. The chain uses TRBV5-1 and TRBJ2-3, with 11 bases aligning to TRBD2. Germline CDR1 reads SGHRS; CDR2 reads YFSETQ. The length of the CDR3 is 15 residues. J lost 4 bases, V lost 3 bases, and 4 bases had no gene match. CDR3 loop: CASSWLAGGADTQYF. For the CDR3, the DNA is TGCGCCAGCAGCTGGCTAGCGGGAGGTGCAGATACGCAGTATTTT.

This sequence joins TRBV6-7 and TRBJ2-4; perhaps TRBD1 as D (5 bases). TRBV6-7 is assigned to the ORF class and has an uncertain function. V was cut by 3 bases and J by 0 bases, with 21 bases left in between. This CDR3 has 19 residues. CDR3 sequence reads: CASSYGHQEIRIAKNIQYF. CDR3 DNA sequence: TGTGCCAGCAGTTATGGACACCAAGAGATACGCATAGCCAAAAACATTCAGTACTTC.

The chain carries TRBV7-2 and TRBJ2-7; D unclear. Looked up from germline, CDR1 is SGHTA and CDR2 is FQGNSA. V lost 4 bases to trimming and J lost 3 bases, with 10 bases between them. The CDR3 is 13 amino acids. The chain's CDR3 is CASSWFVGYEQYF. In DNA, the CDR3 is TGTGCCAGCAGCTGGTTTGTCGGCTACGAGCAGTACTTC.

This chain links TRBV6-1 with TRBJ1-5; unclear D gene. Germline lookup yields CDR1 MNHNS and CDR2 SASEGT. The CDR3 sequence is 15 residues long. V was cut by 3 bases and J by 3 bases, with 12 bases left in between. CDR3 nucleotides: TGTGCCAGCAGTGACGTGGGCCGAAACAATCAGCCCCAGCATTTT. Its translation: CASSDVGRNNQPQHF.

The CDR3 DNA is TGTGCCAGCAGGCCGGACAGAATCTACGAGCAGTACTTC. It translates to CASRPDRIYEQYF. This chain links TRBV2 with TRBJ2-7; D is perhaps TRBD1 (6 bases). Looked up from germline, CDR1 is SNHLY and CDR2 is FYNNEI. V gave up 6 bases and J gave up 3 bases, with 12 bases separating them. The CDR3 runs to 13 residues.

This clone showed up just once. This chain joins TRBV27 and TRBJ1-1; D call uncertain. Trimming removed 5 bases from V and 1 base from J, with 14 bases in between. CDR3 size: 15 residues. Germline V gene sequence: CDR1 MNHEY, CDR2 SMNVEV (reference sequence). CDR3 coding DNA: TGTGCCAGCAGTCGAACTCTTAACAGGAACACTGAAGCTTTCTTT. Its protein product is CASSRTLNRNTEAFF.

The chain joins TRBV5-1 to TRBJ2-1, with TRBD2 identical over 9 bases. V was pared by 4 bases and J by 2 bases, with 7 bases of the junction left unmatched. Germline V lookup: CDR1 SGHRS, CDR2 YFSETQ. The CDR3 extends over 16 amino acids. CDR3 protein: CASSLLSGSPYNEQFF. As DNA, the CDR3 is TGCGCCAGCAGCCTCCTTAGCGGGAGCCCCTACAATGAGCAGTTCTTC.

The chain carries TRBV13 and TRBJ2-7; a possible D gene is TRBD2 (7 bases). In germline, CDR1 is PRHDT, CDR2 FYEKMQ (reference sequence). V was cut by 1 base and J by 6 bases, with 10 bases left in between. The CDR3 is 13 residues long. The CDR3, as DNA: TGTGCCAGCAGCTTAGTTCGGGGGGCCGAGCAGTACTTC. Translating gives CASSLVRGAEQYF.

The chain couples TRBV19 to TRBJ2-1; a weak D match, TRBD1 (5 bases). Germline assignment: CDR1 LNHDA and CDR2 SQIVND (reference sequence). V gave up 5 bases and J gave up 6 bases, with 14 bases separating them. The CDR3 is 14 residues long. The CDR3 nucleotides are TGTGCCAGTAGTCCACGCCGACAGTTCAATGAGCAGTTCTTC. Translating it yields CASSPRRQFNEQFF. Filled out from reference TRBV19 and TRBJ2-1, the complete variable domain reads DGGITQSPKYLFRKEGQNVTLSCEQNLNHDAMYWYRQDPGQGLRLIYYSQIVNDFQKGDIAEGYSVSREKKESFPLTVTSAQKNPTAFYLCASSPRRQFNEQFFGPGTRLTVL.

The V gene is TRBV28, the J gene TRBJ2-3, with 7 bases identical to TRBD2. With V trimmed by 6 bases and J by 1 base, 7 bases remained unmatched. This CDR3 comprises 15 residues. Looked up from germline, CDR1 is MDHEN and CDR2 is SYDVKM. This CDR3 reads CASRPSGTRTDTQYF. CDR3 coding DNA: TGTGCCAGCAGACCGAGCGGGACCCGCACAGATACGCAGTATTTT.

The rearrangement uses TRBV28 and TRBJ2-1; TRBD2 is a possible D gene (6 bases). Germline CDR1 MDHEN, CDR2 SYDVKM. This CDR3 spans 14 amino acids. V was shortened by 9 bases and J by 2 bases, with 14 bases between the two germline ends. The CDR3 sequence: CASHKGRPYNEQFF. CDR3 nucleotides: TGTGCCAGTCACAAAGGGAGGCCCTACAATGAGCAGTTCTTC.

This clone was detected once. The V call is TRBV6-5, the J call TRBJ2-5, with 10 bases fitting TRBD2. Unmatched junction bases numbered 2, after V lost 2 bases and J lost 2 bases. There are 15 residues in the CDR3. Germline CDR1 reads MNHEY; CDR2 reads SVGAGI. The CDR3 DNA follows: TGTGCCAGCAGTTACGAGCGGGGGGGGCAAGAGACCCAGTACTTC. It yields the protein CASSYERGGQETQYF.

This clone is a singleton in its sample. The chain combines TRBV28 with TRBJ2-2; TRBD2 matches 10 bases. The CDR3 totals 17 residues. Germline values: CDR1 MDHEN, CDR2 SYDVKM. V lost 2 bases and J lost 4; bases outside the gene matches: 7. For the CDR3, the DNA is TGTGCCAGCAGTTTAGTCCGAAGCGGGAGGGCCACCGGGGAGCTGTTTTTT. Encoded protein: CASSLVRSGRATGELFF.